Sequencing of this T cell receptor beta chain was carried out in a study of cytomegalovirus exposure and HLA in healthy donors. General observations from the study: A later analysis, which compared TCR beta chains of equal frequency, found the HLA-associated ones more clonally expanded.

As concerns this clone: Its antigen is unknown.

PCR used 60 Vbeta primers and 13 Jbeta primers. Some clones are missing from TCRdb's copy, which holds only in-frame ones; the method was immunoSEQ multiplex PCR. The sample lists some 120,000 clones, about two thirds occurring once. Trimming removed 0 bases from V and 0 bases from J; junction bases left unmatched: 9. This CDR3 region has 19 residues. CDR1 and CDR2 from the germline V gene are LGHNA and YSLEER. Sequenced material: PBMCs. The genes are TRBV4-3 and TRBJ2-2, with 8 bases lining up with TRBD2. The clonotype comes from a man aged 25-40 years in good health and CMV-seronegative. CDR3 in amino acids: CASSQDGRGVHANTGELFF. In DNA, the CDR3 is TGCGCCAGCAGCCAAGATGGGCGGGGGGTCCACGCGAACACCGGGGAGCTGTTTTTT.